This TCR beta chain was recorded in a study of CD8 T cells in ankylosing spondylitis. The study's findings and limits: A motif in TCR beta, a set of roughly eight highly homologous variants, appeared characteristic of ankylosing spondylitis blood.

This clonotype was recorded many times. The antigen is not known. The junction and the germline gene differ at one end; a read error may be behind it. This CDR3 contains 17 residues. Germline V CDR1 and CDR2: DFQATT, SNEGSKA (reference sequence). Each CDR3 protein is one row after TCRdb ran MiXCR on the 5' RACE reads. The data hold 55,000 or so distinct CDR3 sequences, with roughly 7.3% observed a single time. The chain couples TRBV20-1 to TRBJ1-5, with 10 bases matching TRBD1. The specimen sequenced was blood, either unsorted or a sorted T cell fraction (not recorded which). This receptor was identified in a female donor with ankylosing spondylitis or in good health (not recorded which). The DNA for the CDR3 is TGCTGTGCTAGAGTCCCTCTGGGACAGGGGATTAATCAGCCCCAGCATTTT. This sequence encodes CCARVPLGQGINQPQHF.